These T cell receptor beta chains were read from a single sample in a study of cytomegalovirus exposure and HLA in healthy donors. The repertoire was sequenced with immunoSEQ multiplex PCR; TCRdb's copy has only in-frame clones and lacks some. The sample holds under 250,000 clones, around 73% seen once. Source material: PBMCs. The origin of the receptors is a male donor in good health and CMV-seronegative. Each CDR3 is given without its conserved first and last residue. The order of the fields is V gene, J gene, CDR3 protein.

v_gene: TRBV9
j_gene: TRBJ2-3
CDR3aa: ASSVTSGSTDTQY

v_gene: TRBV13
j_gene: TRBJ2-7
CDR3aa: ASSLRDYEQY

v_gene: TRBV11-1
j_gene: TRBJ2-7
CDR3aa: ASSLSQVWEQY

v_gene: TRBV2
j_gene: TRBJ2-5
CDR3aa: ASSLTSGQETQY

v_gene: TRBV5-1
j_gene: TRBJ2-1
CDR3aa: ASTATPGSGYNEQF

v_gene: TRBV6-6
j_gene: TRBJ1-5
CDR3aa: ASSYEQGAQNQPQH

v_gene: TRBV5-1
j_gene: TRBJ2-7
CDR3aa: ASSLVLAGGYEQY

v_gene: TRBV7-2
j_gene: TRBJ2-1
CDR3aa: ASSLAGLAGGSDEQF

v_gene: TRBV5-1
j_gene: TRBJ2-3
CDR3aa: ASSLDSTPRTDTQY

v_gene: TRBV6-1
j_gene: -
CDR3aa: ASSQRQTGDYEQY

v_gene: TRBV28
j_gene: TRBJ2-1
CDR3aa: ASGPPPGTGGRLVNEQF

v_gene: TRBV28
j_gene: TRBJ1-1
CDR3aa: ASSPAPQTVPTVAF

v_gene: TRBV7-9
j_gene: TRBJ1-5
CDR3aa: ASSLDGQPNQPQH

v_gene: TRBV2
j_gene: TRBJ2-6
CDR3aa: ASISDRGLSGANVLT

v_gene: TRBV28
j_gene: TRBJ2-2
CDR3aa: ASSRTDTGELF

v_gene: TRBV5-6
j_gene: TRBJ2-2
CDR3aa: ASSLRIAGGSTGELF

v_gene: TRBV7-2
j_gene: TRBJ2-3
CDR3aa: ASSLVGSGDTQY

v_gene: TRBV29-1
j_gene: TRBJ1-1
CDR3aa: SVEGRDRGMSEAF

v_gene: TRBV12-2
j_gene: TRBJ2-2
CDR3aa: ASRSRGGTGFTGELF

v_gene: TRBV4-1
j_gene: TRBJ2-1
CDR3aa: ASSQMPGQGLNEQF

v_gene: TRBV2
j_gene: TRBJ2-1
CDR3aa: ASREDAPEQF

v_gene: TRBV7-6
j_gene: TRBJ2-6
CDR3aa: ASTQGAGGDGANVLT

v_gene: TRBV18
j_gene: TRBJ2-7
CDR3aa: ASSPGQEWPEQY

v_gene: TRBV5-1
j_gene: TRBJ2-5
CDR3aa: ASSWIGQGARETQY

v_gene: TRBV5-1
j_gene: TRBJ1-6
CDR3aa: ASSLGSNNSPLH

v_gene: TRBV27
j_gene: TRBJ2-5
CDR3aa: ASSSRKFDRGSVETQY

v_gene: TRBV7-3
j_gene: TRBJ2-5
CDR3aa: ASSPLLGQGETQY

v_gene: TRBV7-2
j_gene: TRBJ2-7
CDR3aa: ASSLKVGLWDEQY

v_gene: TRBV2
j_gene: TRBJ1-1
CDR3aa: ASGDTYTEAF

v_gene: TRBV10-3
j_gene: TRBJ2-3
CDR3aa: AIRVSLATDTQY

v_gene: TRBV7-9
j_gene: TRBJ2-1
CDR3aa: ASQAGGGYYNEQF

v_gene: TRBV6-5
j_gene: TRBJ1-1
CDR3aa: ASTEQTGTYTEAF

v_gene: TRBV10-3
j_gene: TRBJ2-3
CDR3aa: ATRGGTGTRLARTDTQY

v_gene: TRBV28
j_gene: TRBJ2-1
CDR3aa: ASSFVRRLAGVGYNEQF

v_gene: TRBV5-1
j_gene: TRBJ2-5
CDR3aa: ASSLDPTSRETQY

v_gene: TRBV7-3
j_gene: TRBJ2-2
CDR3aa: ASSLGLAGGWELF

v_gene: TRBV19
j_gene: TRBJ1-5
CDR3aa: ASSTDGGDQPQH

v_gene: TRBV6-5
j_gene: -
CDR3aa: ASSPTETSGYEQY

v_gene: TRBV6-4
j_gene: TRBJ2-1
CDR3aa: ASSDSGLAGRYEQF

v_gene: TRBV19
j_gene: TRBJ1-1
CDR3aa: ASSIAYLNTEAF

v_gene: TRBV29-1
j_gene: TRBJ2-5
CDR3aa: SVEEGLEGWGETQY

v_gene: TRBV28
j_gene: TRBJ2-7
CDR3aa: ASSLIGKDEQY

v_gene: TRBV5-1
j_gene: TRBJ2-2
CDR3aa: ASSPTGQGAQTGELF

v_gene: TRBV6-1
j_gene: TRBJ1-3
CDR3aa: ASSEGQPGDTIY

v_gene: TRBV5-4
j_gene: TRBJ1-2
CDR3aa: ASTVRDRAPYGYT